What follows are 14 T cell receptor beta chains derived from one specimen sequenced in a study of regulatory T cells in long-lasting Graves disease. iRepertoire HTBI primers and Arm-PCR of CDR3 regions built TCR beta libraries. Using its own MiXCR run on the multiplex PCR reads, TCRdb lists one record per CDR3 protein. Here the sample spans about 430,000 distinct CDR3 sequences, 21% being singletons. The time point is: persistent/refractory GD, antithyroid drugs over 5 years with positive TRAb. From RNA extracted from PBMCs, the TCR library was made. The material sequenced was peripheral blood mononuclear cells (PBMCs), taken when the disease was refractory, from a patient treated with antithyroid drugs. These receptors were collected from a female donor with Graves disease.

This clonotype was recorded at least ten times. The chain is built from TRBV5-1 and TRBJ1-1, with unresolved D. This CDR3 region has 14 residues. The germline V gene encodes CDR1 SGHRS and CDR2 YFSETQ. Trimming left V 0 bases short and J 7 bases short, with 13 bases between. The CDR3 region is CASSLAGSFVEAFF. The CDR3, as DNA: TGCGCCAGCAGCTTGGCGGGCAGCTTTGTTGAAGCTTTCTTT. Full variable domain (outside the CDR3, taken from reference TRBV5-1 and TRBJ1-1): KAGVTQTPRYLIKTRGQQVTLSCSPISGHRSVSWYQQTPGQGLQFLFEYFSETQRNKGNFPGRFSGRQFSNSRSEMNVSTLELGDSALYLCASSLAGSFVEAFFGQGTRLTVV.

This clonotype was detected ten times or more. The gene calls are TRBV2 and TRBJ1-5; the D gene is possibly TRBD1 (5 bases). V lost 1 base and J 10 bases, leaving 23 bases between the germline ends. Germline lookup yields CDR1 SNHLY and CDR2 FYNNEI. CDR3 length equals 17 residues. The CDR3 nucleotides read TGTGCCAGCAGTGAAGGGTTAGGGCGGGACGTTGGTCTCCCCCAGCATTTT. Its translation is CASSEGLGRDVGLPQHF.

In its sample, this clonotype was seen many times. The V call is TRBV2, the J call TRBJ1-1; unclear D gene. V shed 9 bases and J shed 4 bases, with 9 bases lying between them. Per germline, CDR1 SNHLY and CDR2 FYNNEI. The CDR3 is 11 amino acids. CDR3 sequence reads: CASRGGTEAFF. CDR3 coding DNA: TGTGCCAGTAGAGGCGGCACTGAAGCTTTCTTT.

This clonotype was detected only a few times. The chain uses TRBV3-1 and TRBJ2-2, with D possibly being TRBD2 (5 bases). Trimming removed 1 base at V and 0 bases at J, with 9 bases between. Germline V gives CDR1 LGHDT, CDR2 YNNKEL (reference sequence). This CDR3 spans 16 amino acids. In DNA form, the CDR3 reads TGTGCCAGCAGCCAAGGAGCGGCTTCGAACACCGGGGAGCTGTTTTTT. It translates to CASSQGAASNTGELFF.

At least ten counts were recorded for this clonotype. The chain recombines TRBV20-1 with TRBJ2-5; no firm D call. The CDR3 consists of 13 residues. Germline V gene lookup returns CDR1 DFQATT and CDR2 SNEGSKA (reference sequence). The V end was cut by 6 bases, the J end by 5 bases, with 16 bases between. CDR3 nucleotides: TGCAGTGCACTTAGGCCCCCCGGTGAGACCCAGTACTTC. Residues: CSALRPPGETQYF.

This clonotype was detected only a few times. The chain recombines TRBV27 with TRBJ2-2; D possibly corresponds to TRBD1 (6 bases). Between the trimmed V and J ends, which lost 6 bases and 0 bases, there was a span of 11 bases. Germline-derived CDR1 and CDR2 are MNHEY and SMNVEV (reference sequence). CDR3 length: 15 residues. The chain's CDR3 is CASRKDRTNTGELFF. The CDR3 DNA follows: TGTGCCAGCAGAAAGGACAGAACGAACACCGGGGAGCTGTTTTTT.

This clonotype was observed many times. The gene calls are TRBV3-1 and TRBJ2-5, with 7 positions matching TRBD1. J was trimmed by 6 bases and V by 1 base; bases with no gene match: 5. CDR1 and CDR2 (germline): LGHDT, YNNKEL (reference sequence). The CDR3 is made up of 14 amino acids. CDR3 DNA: TGTGCCAGCAGCCAAGGGACAGGTGAAAAGACCCAGTACTTC. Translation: CASSQGTGEKTQYF.

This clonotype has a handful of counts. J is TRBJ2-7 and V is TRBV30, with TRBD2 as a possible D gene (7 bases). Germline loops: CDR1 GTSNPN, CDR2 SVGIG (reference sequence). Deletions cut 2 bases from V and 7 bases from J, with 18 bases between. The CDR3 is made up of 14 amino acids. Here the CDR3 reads CAWSITAGAGEQYF. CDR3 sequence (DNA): TGTGCCTGGAGTATTACCGCGGGGGCGGGTGAGCAGTACTTC.

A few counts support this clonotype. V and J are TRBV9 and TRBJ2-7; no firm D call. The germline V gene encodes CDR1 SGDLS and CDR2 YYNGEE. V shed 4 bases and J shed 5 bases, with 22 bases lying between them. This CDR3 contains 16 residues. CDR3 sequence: CASSPHTRADTHEQYF. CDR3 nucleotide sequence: TGTGCCAGCAGCCCCCATACCCGGGCAGATACCCACGAGCAGTACTTC.

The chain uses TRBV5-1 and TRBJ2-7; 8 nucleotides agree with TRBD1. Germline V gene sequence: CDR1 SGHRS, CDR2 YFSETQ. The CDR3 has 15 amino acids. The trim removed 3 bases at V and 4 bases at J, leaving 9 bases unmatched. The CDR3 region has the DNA TGCGCCAGCAGCTACCGACAGGGGCGATTGTACGAGCAGTACTTC. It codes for CASSYRQGRLYEQYF. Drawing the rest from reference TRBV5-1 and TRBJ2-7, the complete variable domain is KAGVTQTPRYLIKTRGQQVTLSCSPISGHRSVSWYQQTPGQGLQFLFEYFSETQRNKGNFPGRFSGRQFSNSRSEMNVSTLELGDSALYLCASSYRQGRLYEQYFGPGTRLTVT.

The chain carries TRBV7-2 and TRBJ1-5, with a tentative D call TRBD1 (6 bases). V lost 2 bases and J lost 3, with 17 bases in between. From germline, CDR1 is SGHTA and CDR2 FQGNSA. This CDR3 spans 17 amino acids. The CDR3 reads CASSLFPGHRANQPQHF. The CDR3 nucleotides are TGTGCCAGCAGCTTATTTCCGGGACACCGAGCCAATCAGCCCCAGCATTTT. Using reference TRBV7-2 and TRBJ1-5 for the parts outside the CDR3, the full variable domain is GAGVSQSPSNKVTEKGKDVELRCDPISGHTALYWYRQSLGQGLEFLIYFQGNSAPDKSGLPSDRFSAERTGGSVSTLTIQRTQQEDSAVYLCASSLFPGHRANQPQHFGDGTRLSIL.

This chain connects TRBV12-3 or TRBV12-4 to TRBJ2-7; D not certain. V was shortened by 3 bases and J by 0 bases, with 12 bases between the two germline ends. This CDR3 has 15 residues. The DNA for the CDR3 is TGTGCCAGCAGTTTTATTCAGAGGAGCTCCTACGAGCAGTACTTC. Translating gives CASSFIQRSSYEQYF.

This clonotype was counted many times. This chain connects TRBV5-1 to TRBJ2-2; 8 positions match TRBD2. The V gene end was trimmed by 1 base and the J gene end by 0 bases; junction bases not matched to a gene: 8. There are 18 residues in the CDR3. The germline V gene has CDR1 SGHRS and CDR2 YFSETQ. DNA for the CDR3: TGCGCCAGCAGCTTGTCCGCACCTAGCGGGCCGAACACCGGGGAGCTGTTTTTT. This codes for CASSLSAPSGPNTGELFF.

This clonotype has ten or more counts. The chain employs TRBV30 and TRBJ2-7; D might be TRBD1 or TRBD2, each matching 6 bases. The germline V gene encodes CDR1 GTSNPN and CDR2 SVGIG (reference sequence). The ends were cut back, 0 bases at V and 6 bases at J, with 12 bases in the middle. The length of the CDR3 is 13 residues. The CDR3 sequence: CAWSVQGGGEQYF. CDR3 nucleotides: TGTGCCTGGAGTGTGCAAGGGGGAGGCGAGCAGTACTTC.